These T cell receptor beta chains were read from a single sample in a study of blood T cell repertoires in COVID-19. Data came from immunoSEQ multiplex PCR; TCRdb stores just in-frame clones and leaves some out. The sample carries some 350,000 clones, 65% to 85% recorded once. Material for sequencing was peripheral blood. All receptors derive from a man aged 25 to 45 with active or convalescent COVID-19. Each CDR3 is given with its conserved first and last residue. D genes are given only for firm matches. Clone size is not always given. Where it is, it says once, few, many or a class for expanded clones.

CDR3 DNA: TGTGCCAGCAGCTTATTAGCGGGAGTCACATATGAGCAGTTCTTC
CDR3 protein: CASSLLAGVTYEQFF
V gene: TRBV7-9
D gene: TRBD2
clone size: NA
CDR3 length: 15
J gene: TRBJ2-1

CDR3 DNA: TGTGCCAGCAGCTTAGGGTCTAGCGGAGGGGGCTACAATGAGCAGTTCTTC
CDR3 protein: CASSLGSSGGGYNEQFF
V gene: TRBV7-2
D gene: NA
clone size: NA
CDR3 length: 17
J gene: TRBJ2-1

CDR3 DNA: TGTGCCAGCAGCGACGGACTAGCGGGGTTAAACACCGGGGAGCTGTTTTTT
CDR3 protein: CASSDGLAGLNTGELFF
V gene: TRBV5-8
D gene: TRBD2
clone size: NA
CDR3 length: 17
J gene: TRBJ2-2

CDR3 DNA: TGTGCCATCAGTACAGGGGGCTGGGACACTGAAGCTTTCTTT
CDR3 protein: CAISTGGWDTEAFF
V gene: TRBV10-3
D gene: TRBD1
clone size: NA
CDR3 length: 14
J gene: TRBJ1-1

CDR3 DNA: TGTGCCACCAGTGATTTATCGGGAGGGGAGACCCAGTACTTC
CDR3 protein: CATSDLSGGETQYF
V gene: TRBV24-1
D gene: TRBD2
clone size: NA
CDR3 length: 14
J gene: TRBJ2-5

CDR3 DNA: TGTGCCAGTAGAATCGGGACTGCTTCCGGGGAGCTGTTTTTT
CDR3 protein: CASRIGTASGELFF
V gene: TRBV19
D gene: NA
clone size: few
CDR3 length: 14
J gene: TRBJ2-2

CDR3 DNA: TGTGCCACCACACAAAACTATGGCTACACCTTC
CDR3 protein: CATTQNYGYTF
V gene: TRBV6-5
D gene: NA
clone size: NA
CDR3 length: 11
J gene: TRBJ1-2

CDR3 DNA: TGCAGCGTTGAAACGCCTAGCGGGGCCTACAATGAGCAGTTCTTC
CDR3 protein: CSVETPSGAYNEQFF
V gene: TRBV29-1
D gene: TRBD2
clone size: NA
CDR3 length: 15
J gene: TRBJ2-1

CDR3 DNA: TGTGCCAGCAGTTCGAGCTCCTACAATGAGCAGTTCTTC
CDR3 protein: CASSSSSYNEQFF
V gene: TRBV12-3/TRBV12-4
D gene: NA
clone size: NA
CDR3 length: 13
J gene: TRBJ2-1

CDR3 DNA: TGTGCCTGGAGTGTCAGGGGTCACTATGGCTACACCTTC
CDR3 protein: CAWSVRGHYGYTF
V gene: TRBV30
D gene: NA
clone size: once
CDR3 length: 13
J gene: TRBJ1-2

CDR3 DNA: TGTGCCTGGAAGGGGGTGTCCTATGGCTACACCTTC
CDR3 protein: CAWKGVSYGYTF
V gene: TRBV30
D gene: NA
clone size: NA
CDR3 length: 12
J gene: TRBJ1-2

CDR3 DNA: TGTGCCAGCAGTTATGGCCCGAGGTCCGGTCCCCTGACCCAGCATTTT
CDR3 protein: CASSYGPRSGPLTQHF
V gene: TRBV6-2/TRBV6-3
D gene: NA
clone size: NA
CDR3 length: 16
J gene: TRBJ1-5

CDR3 DNA: TGTGCCAGTAGTAGTCCTGGACAGGGGGGAGCCTACGAGCAGTACTTC
CDR3 protein: CASSSPGQGGAYEQYF
V gene: TRBV19
D gene: TRBD1
clone size: NA
CDR3 length: 16
J gene: TRBJ2-7

CDR3 DNA: TGTGCCTTGTTTCAGGGGATCGAGCAGTACTTC
CDR3 protein: CALFQGIEQYF
V gene: TRBV30
D gene: NA
clone size: NA
CDR3 length: 11
J gene: TRBJ2-7

CDR3 DNA: TGTGCCAGCAGCTCCGGGACAGGGCGAGAGACCCAGTACTTC
CDR3 protein: CASSSGTGRETQYF
V gene: TRBV5-4
D gene: TRBD1
clone size: NA
CDR3 length: 14
J gene: TRBJ2-5

CDR3 DNA: TGTGCCAGTGGGGGGAGGGGACGCATCTACAATGAGCAGTTCTTC
CDR3 protein: CASGGRGRIYNEQFF
V gene: TRBV19
D gene: TRBD2
clone size: NA
CDR3 length: 15
J gene: TRBJ2-1

CDR3 DNA: TGTGCCAGCAGTGAAACAGGGATCACTGAAGCTTTCTTT
CDR3 protein: CASSETGITEAFF
V gene: TRBV12-3/TRBV12-4
D gene: NA
clone size: NA
CDR3 length: 13
J gene: TRBJ1-1

CDR3 DNA: TGTGCCTGGAGGACAGGGTTGGACGAAAAACTGTTTTTT
CDR3 protein: CAWRTGLDEKLFF
V gene: TRBV30
D gene: TRBD1
clone size: NA
CDR3 length: 13
J gene: TRBJ1-4

CDR3 DNA: TGTGCCAGCACCCCCCGCGCGGTCGATAATTCACCCCTCCACTTT
CDR3 protein: CASTPRAVDNSPLHF
V gene: TRBV7-8
D gene: NA
clone size: NA
CDR3 length: 15
J gene: TRBJ1-6

CDR3 DNA: TGTGCCAGCACTCAGGGAGGGACTGAAGCTTTCTTT
CDR3 protein: CASTQGGTEAFF
V gene: TRBV12-3/TRBV12-4
D gene: NA
clone size: NA
CDR3 length: 12
J gene: TRBJ1-1

CDR3 DNA: TGTGCCAGATCAGTGGTGTATGGCTACACCTTC
CDR3 protein: CARSVVYGYTF
V gene: TRBV3-1/TRBV3-2
D gene: NA
clone size: NA
CDR3 length: 11
J gene: TRBJ1-2

CDR3 DNA: TGTGCCAGCTCACCGGGACAGGGCCCAGACTATGGCTACACCTTC
CDR3 protein: CASSPGQGPDYGYTF
V gene: TRBV18
D gene: TRBD1
clone size: NA
CDR3 length: 15
J gene: TRBJ1-2

CDR3 DNA: TGTGCCAGCACCGAGGGGGGGGGCGGCTATGGCTACACCTTC
CDR3 protein: CASTEGGGGYGYTF
V gene: TRBV5-4
D gene: NA
clone size: NA
CDR3 length: 14
J gene: TRBJ1-2

CDR3 DNA: TGTGCCAGCAGCCGTCGCTATAGCGGGGGGGCAAGCGTCGGGGAGCTGTTTTTT
CDR3 protein: CASSRRYSGGASVGELFF
V gene: TRBV5-4
D gene: TRBD2
clone size: NA
CDR3 length: 18
J gene: TRBJ2-2

CDR3 DNA: TGTGCCAGCAGCATCGCCGTGGGGCCCGGCGAGCAGTACTTC
CDR3 protein: CASSIAVGPGEQYF
V gene: TRBV7-2
D gene: NA
clone size: NA
CDR3 length: 14
J gene: TRBJ2-7

CDR3 DNA: TGTGCCAGTAGTATAACACGTATCCAGGGTTTGGTTTCTGGAAACACCATATATTTT
CDR3 protein: CASSITRIQGLVSGNTIYF
V gene: TRBV19
D gene: NA
clone size: NA
CDR3 length: 19
J gene: TRBJ1-3

CDR3 DNA: TGTGCCAGCAGTTACTCCGGACTAGCTTCAGATACGCAGTATTTT
CDR3 protein: CASSYSGLASDTQYF
V gene: TRBV6-5
D gene: TRBD2
clone size: many
CDR3 length: 15
J gene: TRBJ2-3

CDR3 DNA: TGTGCCAGCAGTTTTGTTGCCAAGGAGGGGGAGCTGTTTTTT
CDR3 protein: CASSFVAKEGELFF
V gene: TRBV28
D gene: NA
clone size: NA
CDR3 length: 14
J gene: TRBJ2-2

CDR3 DNA: TGCAGCGTTGGAACTAGCGGGGTCCTGGTGGAGTTCTTC
CDR3 protein: CSVGTSGVLVEFF
V gene: TRBV29-1
D gene: TRBD2
clone size: NA
CDR3 length: 13
J gene: TRBJ2-1

CDR3 DNA: TGTGCCAGCAGCTTAGAGTATGGGGGGTACGGTGAAGCTTTCTTT
CDR3 protein: CASSLEYGGYGEAFF
V gene: TRBV11-3
D gene: NA
clone size: NA
CDR3 length: 15
J gene: TRBJ1-1

CDR3 DNA: TGTGCCAGCAGCTCCCGGACAGGGTGGGGGCAAGAGACCCAGTACTTC
CDR3 protein: CASSSRTGWGQETQYF
V gene: TRBV7-9
D gene: TRBD1
clone size: NA
CDR3 length: 16
J gene: TRBJ2-5

CDR3 DNA: TGTGCCACCAGTGATCCAGACAGAGTCGGAGAGACCCAGTACTTC
CDR3 protein: CATSDPDRVGETQYF
V gene: TRBV24-1
D gene: NA
clone size: NA
CDR3 length: 15
J gene: TRBJ2-5

CDR3 DNA: TGTGCCAGCAGTTTGCAGGGTAGCTATGGCTACACCTTC
CDR3 protein: CASSLQGSYGYTF
V gene: TRBV12-3/TRBV12-4
D gene: NA
clone size: NA
CDR3 length: 13
J gene: TRBJ1-2

CDR3 DNA: TGTGCCAGCAGCTTAGGGTCAGGGATGAATTCACCCCTCCACTTT
CDR3 protein: CASSLGSGMNSPLHF
V gene: TRBV7-2
D gene: NA
clone size: NA
CDR3 length: 15
J gene: TRBJ1-6

CDR3 DNA: TGTGCCAGCAGCACAGGGGGCACGAACACTGAAGCTTTCTTT
CDR3 protein: CASSTGGTNTEAFF
V gene: TRBV6-2/TRBV6-3
D gene: TRBD1
clone size: NA
CDR3 length: 14
J gene: TRBJ1-1

CDR3 DNA: TGTGCCAGCAGGGAGGGACAGGTCTATGGCTACACCTTC
CDR3 protein: CASREGQVYGYTF
V gene: TRBV2
D gene: TRBD1
clone size: few
CDR3 length: 13
J gene: TRBJ1-2

CDR3 DNA: TGTGCCAGCAGCGTAGAGCCGTCACAAGAGACCCAGTACTTC
CDR3 protein: CASSVEPSQETQYF
V gene: TRBV9
D gene: NA
clone size: NA
CDR3 length: 14
J gene: TRBJ2-5

CDR3 DNA: TGTGCCAGCTCAGAGTACAGGGGAAAGGATCAGCCCCAGCATTTT
CDR3 protein: CASSEYRGKDQPQHF
V gene: TRBV18
D gene: TRBD1
clone size: NA
CDR3 length: 15
J gene: TRBJ1-5

CDR3 DNA: TGCGCCAGCAGCCCGGGACAGGGTTATTCCTATGGCTACACCTTC
CDR3 protein: CASSPGQGYSYGYTF
V gene: TRBV4-1
D gene: TRBD1
clone size: NA
CDR3 length: 15
J gene: TRBJ1-2

CDR3 DNA: TGTGCCAGCAGCCGTAACGAGCACTACGAGCAGTACTTC
CDR3 protein: CASSRNEHYEQYF
V gene: TRBV7-2
D gene: NA
clone size: NA
CDR3 length: 13
J gene: TRBJ2-7

CDR3 DNA: TGTGCCACCAGGCCGGGACACGCTAATGATGAGCAGTTCTTC
CDR3 protein: CATRPGHANDEQFF
V gene: TRBV24-1
D gene: NA
clone size: NA
CDR3 length: 14
J gene: TRBJ2-1

CDR3 DNA: TGTGCCACCCAGCGGGGGGCTAGCACAGATACGCAGTATTTT
CDR3 protein: CATQRGASTDTQYF
V gene: TRBV6-5
D gene: TRBD2
clone size: NA
CDR3 length: 14
J gene: TRBJ2-3

CDR3 DNA: TGTGCCAGCAGCCCTTTTTCAGCGGGACCGAACTATGGCTACACCTTC
CDR3 protein: CASSPFSAGPNYGYTF
V gene: TRBV6-2/TRBV6-3
D gene: NA
clone size: NA
CDR3 length: 16
J gene: TRBJ1-2

CDR3 DNA: TGTGCCAGCAGGGGAGGCACCGGGGAGCTGTTTTTT
CDR3 protein: CASRGGTGELFF
V gene: TRBV2
D gene: NA
clone size: NA
CDR3 length: 12
J gene: TRBJ2-2

CDR3 DNA: TGTGCCAGCAGTTACCTCGGACAGGGGAGAAACACCATATATTTT
CDR3 protein: CASSYLGQGRNTIYF
V gene: TRBV6-5
D gene: TRBD1
clone size: NA
CDR3 length: 15
J gene: TRBJ1-3

CDR3 DNA: TGTGCCAGCAGTTTAGGGACTAGCGGAGATACGCAGTATTTT
CDR3 protein: CASSLGTSGDTQYF
V gene: TRBV27
D gene: TRBD2
clone size: NA
CDR3 length: 14
J gene: TRBJ2-3

CDR3 DNA: TGCAGCGTTGAAGGGTTGGTCACGGGAGGGGCGAGTGAGCAGTTCTTC
CDR3 protein: CSVEGLVTGGASEQFF
V gene: TRBV29-1
D gene: TRBD2
clone size: NA
CDR3 length: 16
J gene: TRBJ2-1